This TCR beta chain comes out of a study of read filtering for tumor transcriptome and immune sequencing. Study-level background: DNase treatment preceded whole-transcriptome library preparation.

From roughly 400 ng of RNA, a library with molecular barcoded alpha/delta and beta/gamma adaptors was made. Using its own MiXCR run on the reads, TCRdb lists one record per CDR3 protein. Here the sample spans fewer than 150,000 distinct CDR3 sequences, 13% being singletons. This clonotype was counted many times. Germline-derived CDR1 and CDR2 are SGHRS and YFSETQ. V lost 6 bases to trimming and J lost 1 base, with 16 bases between them. The CDR3 has 15 residues. The V call is TRBV5-1, the J call TRBJ1-1, with D possibly matching TRBD1 (5 bases). The receptor was isolated from a donor over 35 with multiple myeloma. Sequences were obtained from a population of CD138-negative cells sorted from bone marrow. This chain's CDR3 is CASKQSGQGNTEAFF. DNA of the CDR3: TGCGCCAGCAAGCAGTCCGGTCAGGGGAACACTGAAGCTTTCTTT. Full variable domain (missing parts from reference TRBV5-1 and TRBJ1-1): KAGVTQTPRYLIKTRGQQVTLSCSPISGHRSVSWYQQTPGQGLQFLFEYFSETQRNKGNFPGRFSGRQFSNSRSEMNVSTLELGDSALYLCASKQSGQGNTEAFFGQGTRLTVV.